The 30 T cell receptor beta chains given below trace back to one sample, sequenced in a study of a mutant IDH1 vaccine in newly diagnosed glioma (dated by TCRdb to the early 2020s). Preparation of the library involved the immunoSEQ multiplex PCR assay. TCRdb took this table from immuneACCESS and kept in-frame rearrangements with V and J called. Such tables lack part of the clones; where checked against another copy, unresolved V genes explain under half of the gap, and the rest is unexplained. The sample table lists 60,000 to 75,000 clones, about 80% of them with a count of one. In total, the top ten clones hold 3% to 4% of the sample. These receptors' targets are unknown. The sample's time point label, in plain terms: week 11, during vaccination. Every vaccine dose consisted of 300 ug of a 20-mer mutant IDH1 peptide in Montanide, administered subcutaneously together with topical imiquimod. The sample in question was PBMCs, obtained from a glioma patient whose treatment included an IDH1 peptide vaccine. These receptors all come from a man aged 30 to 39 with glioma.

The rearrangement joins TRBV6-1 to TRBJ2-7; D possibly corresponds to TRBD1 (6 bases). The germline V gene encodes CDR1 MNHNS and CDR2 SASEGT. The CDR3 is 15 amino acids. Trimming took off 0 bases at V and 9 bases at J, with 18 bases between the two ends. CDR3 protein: CASSEAGTSYPVQYF. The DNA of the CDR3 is TGTGCCAGCAGTGAAGCCGGGACATCATACCCGGTGCAGTACTTC.

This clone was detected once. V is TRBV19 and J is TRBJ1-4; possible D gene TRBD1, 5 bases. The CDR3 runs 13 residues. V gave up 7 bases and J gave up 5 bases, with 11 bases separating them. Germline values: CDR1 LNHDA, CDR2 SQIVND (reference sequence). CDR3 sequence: CASTGRVNEKLFF. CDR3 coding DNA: TGTGCCAGTACGGGACGTGTGAATGAAAAACTGTTTTTT.

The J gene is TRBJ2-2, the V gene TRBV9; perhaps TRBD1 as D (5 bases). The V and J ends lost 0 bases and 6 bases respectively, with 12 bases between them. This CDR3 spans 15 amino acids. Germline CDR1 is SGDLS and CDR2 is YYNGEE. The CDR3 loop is CASSVDPQGPGELFF. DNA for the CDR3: TGTGCCAGCAGCGTAGACCCTCAGGGCCCCGGGGAGCTGTTTTTT.

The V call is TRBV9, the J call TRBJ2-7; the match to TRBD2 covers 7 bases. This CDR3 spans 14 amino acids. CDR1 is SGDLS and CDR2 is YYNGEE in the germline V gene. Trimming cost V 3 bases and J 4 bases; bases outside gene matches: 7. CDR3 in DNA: TGTGCCAGCAGCGGTCGGGGCGGGGGTTACGAGCAGTACTTC. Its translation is CASSGRGGGYEQYF.

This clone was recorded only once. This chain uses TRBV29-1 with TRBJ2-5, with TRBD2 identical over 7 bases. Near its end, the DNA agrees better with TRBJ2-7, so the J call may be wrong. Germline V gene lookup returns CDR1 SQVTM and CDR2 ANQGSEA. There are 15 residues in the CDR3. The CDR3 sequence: CSVSPGGFRAYEQYF. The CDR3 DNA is TGCAGCGTGAGTCCCGGGGGGTTTCGCGCCTACGAGCAGTACTTC.

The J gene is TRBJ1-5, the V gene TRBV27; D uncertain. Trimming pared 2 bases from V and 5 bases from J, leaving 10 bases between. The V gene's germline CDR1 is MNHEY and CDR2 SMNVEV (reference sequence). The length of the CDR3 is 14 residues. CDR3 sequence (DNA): TGTGCCAGCAGTTTAGGGCCTCCCTATCAGCCCCAGCATTTT. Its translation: CASSLGPPYQPQHF.

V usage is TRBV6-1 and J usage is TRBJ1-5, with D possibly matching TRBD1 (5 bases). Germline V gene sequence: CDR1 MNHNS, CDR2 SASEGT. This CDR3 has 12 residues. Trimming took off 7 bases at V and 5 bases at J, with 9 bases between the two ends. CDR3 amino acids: CASKVGDQPQHF. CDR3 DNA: TGTGCCAGCAAGGTGGGGGATCAGCCCCAGCATTTT.

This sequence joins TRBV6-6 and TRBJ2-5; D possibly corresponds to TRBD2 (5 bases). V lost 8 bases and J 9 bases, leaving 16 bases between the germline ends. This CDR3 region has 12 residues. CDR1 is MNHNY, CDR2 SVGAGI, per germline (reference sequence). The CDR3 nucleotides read TGTGCCAGCGGTACTAGTCTGAGAGCCCAGTACTTC. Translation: CASGTSLRAQYF.

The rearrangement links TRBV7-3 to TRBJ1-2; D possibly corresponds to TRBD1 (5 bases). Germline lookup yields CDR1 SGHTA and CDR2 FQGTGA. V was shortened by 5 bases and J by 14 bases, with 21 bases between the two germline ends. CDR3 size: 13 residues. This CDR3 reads CASSPKGGDVGTF. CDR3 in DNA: TGTGCCAGCAGCCCAAAAGGAGGGGATGTGGGGACCTTC.

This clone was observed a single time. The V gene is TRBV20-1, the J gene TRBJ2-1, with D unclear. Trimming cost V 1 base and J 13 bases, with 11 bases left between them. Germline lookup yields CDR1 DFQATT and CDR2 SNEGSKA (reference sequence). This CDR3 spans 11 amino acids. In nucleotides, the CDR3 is TGCAGTGCTAGAGTCGAAGGAAGCCAGTTCTTC. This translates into CSARVEGSQFF.

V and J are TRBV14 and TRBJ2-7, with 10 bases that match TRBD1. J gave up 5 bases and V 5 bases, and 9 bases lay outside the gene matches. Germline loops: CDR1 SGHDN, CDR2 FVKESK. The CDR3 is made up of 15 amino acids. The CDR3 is CASSSRGQGRHEQYF. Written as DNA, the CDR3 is TGTGCCAGCAGCTCTCGGGGACAGGGGAGACACGAGCAGTACTTC.

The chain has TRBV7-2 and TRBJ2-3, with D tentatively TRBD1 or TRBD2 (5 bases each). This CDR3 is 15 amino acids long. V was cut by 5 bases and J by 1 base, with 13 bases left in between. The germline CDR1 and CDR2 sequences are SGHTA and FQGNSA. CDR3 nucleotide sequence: TGTGCCAGCAGCGTGGACTCCAGGGGCACAGATACGCAGTATTTT. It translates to CASSVDSRGTDTQYF.

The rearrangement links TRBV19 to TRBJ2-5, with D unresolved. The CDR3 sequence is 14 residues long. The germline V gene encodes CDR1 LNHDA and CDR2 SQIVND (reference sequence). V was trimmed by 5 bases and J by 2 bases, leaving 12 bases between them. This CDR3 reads CASSPRRKQETQYF. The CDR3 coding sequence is TGTGCCAGTAGTCCCCGACGGAAACAAGAGACCCAGTACTTC.

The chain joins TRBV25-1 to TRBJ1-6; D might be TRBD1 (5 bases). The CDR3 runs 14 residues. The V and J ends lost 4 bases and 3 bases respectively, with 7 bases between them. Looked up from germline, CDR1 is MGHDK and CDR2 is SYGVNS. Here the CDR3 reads CASSGRGYNSPLHF. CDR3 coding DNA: TGTGCCAGCAGTGGTAGGGGCTATAATTCACCCCTCCACTTT.

CDR3: CASSVGPRRGNEQFF. In DNA, the CDR3 is TGTGCCAGCAGCGTTGGGCCGCGGAGGGGCAATGAGCAGTTCTTC. The chain links TRBV9 to TRBJ2-1; D is possibly TRBD2 (6 bases). The germline CDR1 and CDR2 sequences are SGDLS and YYNGEE. V was cut by 2 bases and J by 6 bases, with 15 bases left in between. There are 15 residues in the CDR3.

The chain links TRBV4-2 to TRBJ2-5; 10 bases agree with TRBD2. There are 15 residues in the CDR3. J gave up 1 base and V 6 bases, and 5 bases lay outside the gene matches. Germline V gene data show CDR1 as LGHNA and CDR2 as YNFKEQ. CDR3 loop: CASSRTSGGQETQYF. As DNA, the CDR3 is TGTGCCAGCAGTCGGACTAGCGGAGGCCAAGAGACCCAGTACTTC.

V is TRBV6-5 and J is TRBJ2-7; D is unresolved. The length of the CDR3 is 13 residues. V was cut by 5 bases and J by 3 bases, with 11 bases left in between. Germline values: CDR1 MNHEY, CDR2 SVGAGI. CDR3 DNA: TGTGCCAGCAGTATCGACACTTACTACGAGCAGTACTTC. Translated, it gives CASSIDTYYEQYF.

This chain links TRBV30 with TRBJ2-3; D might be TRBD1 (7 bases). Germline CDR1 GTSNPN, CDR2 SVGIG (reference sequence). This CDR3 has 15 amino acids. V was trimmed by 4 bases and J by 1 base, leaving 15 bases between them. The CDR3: CAWNPGGTGTDTQYF. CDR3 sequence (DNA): TGTGCCTGGAACCCAGGGGGGACCGGCACAGATACGCAGTATTTT.

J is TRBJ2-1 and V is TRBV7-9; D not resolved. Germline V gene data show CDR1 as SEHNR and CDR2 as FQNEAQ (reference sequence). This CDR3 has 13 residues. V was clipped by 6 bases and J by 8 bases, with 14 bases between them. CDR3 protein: CASRPQSSHEQFF. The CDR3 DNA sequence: TGTGCCAGCAGACCACAAAGCAGTCATGAGCAGTTCTTC.

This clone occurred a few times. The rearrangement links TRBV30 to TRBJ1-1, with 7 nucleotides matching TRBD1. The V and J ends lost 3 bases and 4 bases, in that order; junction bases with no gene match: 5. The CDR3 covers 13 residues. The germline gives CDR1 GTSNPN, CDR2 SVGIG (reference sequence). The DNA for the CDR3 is TGTGCCTGGAGGGAGGGGGCGCCCACTGAAGCTTTCTTT. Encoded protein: CAWREGAPTEAFF. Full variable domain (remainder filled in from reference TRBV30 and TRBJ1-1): SQTIHQWPATLVQPVGSPLSLECTVEGTSNPNLYWYRQAAGRGLQLLFYSVGIGQISSEVPQNLSASRPQDRQFILSSKKLLLSDSGFYLCAWREGAPTEAFFGQGTRLTVV.

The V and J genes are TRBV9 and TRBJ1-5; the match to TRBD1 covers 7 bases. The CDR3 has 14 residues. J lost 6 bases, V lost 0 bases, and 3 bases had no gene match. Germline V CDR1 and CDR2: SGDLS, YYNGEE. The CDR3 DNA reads TGTGCCAGCAGCGTAGGAGGGGGCGTTCAGCCCCAGCATTTT. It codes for CASSVGGGVQPQHF.

DNA for the CDR3: TGTGCCAGCAGCGTACAGGGGTTAGAGCAGCCCCAGCATTTT. Translation: CASSVQGLEQPQHF. The chain employs TRBV2 and TRBJ1-5; 7 bases are shared with TRBD1. The CDR3 is 14 amino acids. Germline CDR1 is SNHLY and CDR2 is FYNNEI. Trimming removed 6 bases from V and 7 bases from J; junction bases left unmatched: 9.

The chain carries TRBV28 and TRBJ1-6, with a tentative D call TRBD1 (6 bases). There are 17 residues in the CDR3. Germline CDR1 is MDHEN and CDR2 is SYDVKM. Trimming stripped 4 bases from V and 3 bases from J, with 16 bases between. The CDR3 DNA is TGTGCCAGCAGTTCCGAACAGGGAGGCCACTATAATTCACCCCTCCACTTT. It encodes CASSSEQGGHYNSPLHF. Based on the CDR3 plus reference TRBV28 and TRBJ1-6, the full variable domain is DVKVTQSSRYLVKRTGEKVFLECVQDMDHENMFWYRQDPGLGLRLIYFSYDVKMKEKGDIPEGYSVSREKKERFSLILESASTNQTSMYLCASSSEQGGHYNSPLHFGNGTRLTVT.

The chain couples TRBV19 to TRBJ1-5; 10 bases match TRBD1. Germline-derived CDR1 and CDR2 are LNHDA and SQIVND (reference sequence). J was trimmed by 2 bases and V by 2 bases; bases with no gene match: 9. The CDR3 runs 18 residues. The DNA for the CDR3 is TGTGCCAGTAGTATAAACCCGGGACAGGGGAGAGGCAATCAGCCCCAGCATTTT. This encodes CASSINPGQGRGNQPQHF.

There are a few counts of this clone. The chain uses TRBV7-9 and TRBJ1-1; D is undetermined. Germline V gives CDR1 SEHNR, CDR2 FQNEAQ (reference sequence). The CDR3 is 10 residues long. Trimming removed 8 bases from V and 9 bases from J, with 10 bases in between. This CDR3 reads CASAPDQAFF. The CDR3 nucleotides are TGTGCCAGCGCCCCGGACCAAGCTTTCTTT. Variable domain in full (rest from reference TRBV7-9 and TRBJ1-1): DTGVSQNPRHKITKRGQNVTFRCDPISEHNRLYWYRQTLGQGPEFLTYFQNEAQLEKSRLLSDRFSAERPKGSFSTLEIQRTEQGDSAMYLCASAPDQAFFGQGTRLTVV.

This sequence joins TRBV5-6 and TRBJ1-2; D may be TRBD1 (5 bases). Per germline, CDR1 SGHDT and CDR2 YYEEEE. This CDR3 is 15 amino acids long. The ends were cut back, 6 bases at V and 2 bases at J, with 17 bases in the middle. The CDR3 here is CASTASDRKNYGYTF. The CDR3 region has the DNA TGTGCCAGCACCGCATCCGACAGAAAGAACTATGGCTACACCTTC.

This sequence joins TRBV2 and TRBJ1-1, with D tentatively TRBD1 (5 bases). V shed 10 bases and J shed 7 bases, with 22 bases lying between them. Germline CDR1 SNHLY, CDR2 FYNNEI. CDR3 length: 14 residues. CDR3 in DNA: TGTGCCACCGTTCCGGGGTTGGGGGTGAATGAAGCTTTCTTT. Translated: CATVPGLGVNEAFF.

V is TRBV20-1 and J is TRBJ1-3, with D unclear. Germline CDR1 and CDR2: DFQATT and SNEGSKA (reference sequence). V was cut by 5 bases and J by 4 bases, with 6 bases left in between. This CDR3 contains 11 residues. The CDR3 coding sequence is TGCAGTGCTCCGGAGGGAAACACCATATATTTT. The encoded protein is CSAPEGNTIYF.

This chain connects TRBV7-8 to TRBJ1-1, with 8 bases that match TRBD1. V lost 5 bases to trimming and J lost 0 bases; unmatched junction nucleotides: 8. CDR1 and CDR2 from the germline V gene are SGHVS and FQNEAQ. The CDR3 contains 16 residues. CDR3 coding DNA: TGTGCCAGCAGCCGTCCCGGGACAGGCGTGAACACTGAAGCTTTCTTT. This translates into CASSRPGTGVNTEAFF.

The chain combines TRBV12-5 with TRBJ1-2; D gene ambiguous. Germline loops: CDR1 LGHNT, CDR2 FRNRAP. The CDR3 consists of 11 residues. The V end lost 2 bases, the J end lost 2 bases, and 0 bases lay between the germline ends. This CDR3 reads CASGLNYGYTF. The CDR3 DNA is TGTGCTAGTGGTTTGAACTATGGCTACACCTTC.